The 13 T cell receptor beta chains presented below share a single source sample, sequenced in a study of graft-versus-host responses after intestinal transplantation. Only in-frame clones appear in the TCRdb table, and some are missing; sequencing was by immunoSEQ multiplex PCR. The data contain approximately 88,000 clones, roughly 88% of them singletons. These receptors have no identified antigens. This sample comprised unstimulated CD4+ T cells sorted from spleen or lymph node cells, obtained before intestinal transplant. The receptor set was obtained from a human donor who received an intestinal transplant.

The chain has TRBV6-5 and TRBJ1-4; possible D gene TRBD1, 5 bases. Germline-derived CDR1 and CDR2 are MNHEY and SVGAGI. The CDR3 is 14 residues long. The V and J ends lost 6 bases and 2 bases respectively, with 10 bases between them. For the CDR3, the DNA is TGTGCCAGCAGCCCCGGACACACTAATGAAAAACTGTTTTTT. It encodes CASSPGHTNEKLFF.

The chain carries TRBV5-1 and TRBJ2-1; maybe TRBD2 (5 bases). CDR3 length: 13 amino acids. In germline, CDR1 is SGHRS, CDR2 YFSETQ. V was trimmed by 0 bases and J by 8 bases, leaving 9 bases between them. The CDR3: CASSLVAGDEQFF. The CDR3 nucleotides read TGCGCCAGCAGCTTGGTAGCCGGGGATGAGCAGTTCTTC.

The rearrangement joins TRBV7-2 to TRBJ1-4; D not certain. V dropped 5 bases and J dropped 5 bases, with 18 bases sitting between them. Germline V gives CDR1 SGHTA, CDR2 FQGNSA. This CDR3 is 16 amino acids long. The DNA for the CDR3 is TGTGCCAGCAGCCAAGACTCGTGGCAGAAGAATGAAAAACTGTTTTTT. It codes for CASSQDSWQKNEKLFF.

The CDR3 is CASSIGGADTGELFF. CDR3 DNA sequence: TGTGCCAGTAGTATTGGGGGGGCCGACACCGGGGAGCTGTTTTTT. V gene TRBV19 combines with J gene TRBJ2-2, with TRBD2 as a possible D gene (7 bases). Germline V gene lookup returns CDR1 LNHDA and CDR2 SQIVND (reference sequence). The CDR3 is 15 amino acids. V was clipped by 3 bases and J by 3 bases, with 11 bases between them.

V is TRBV18 and J is TRBJ2-7; TRBD1 might be the D (5 bases). The CDR3 spans 18 residues. Germline CDR1 KGHSH, CDR2 LQKENI. The V end was cut by 4 bases, the J end by 1 base, with 23 bases between. In DNA, the CDR3 is TGTGCCAGCTCACGGGGAACATCAGGGATAATCGAATCCTACGAGCAGTACTTC. Its protein is CASSRGTSGIIESYEQYF.

The CDR3 bases are TGCAGCGTTGAAGGGACTAGCGGGGGGGCCACTGAAGCTTTCTTT. It codes for CSVEGTSGGATEAFF. This chain uses TRBV29-1 with TRBJ1-1; perhaps TRBD1 as D (6 bases). Per the germline V gene, CDR1 is SQVTM and CDR2 is ANQGSEA. V was shortened by 1 base and J by 4 bases, with 16 bases between the two germline ends. CDR3 length equals 15 residues.

J is TRBJ2-5 and V is TRBV6-1, with TRBD2 identical over 7 bases. From germline, CDR1 is MNHNS and CDR2 SASEGT. There are 13 residues in the CDR3. J was trimmed by 2 bases and V by 4 bases; bases with no gene match: 1. This CDR3 reads CASSGEGQETQYF. CDR3 in DNA: TGTGCCAGCAGTGGGGAGGGACAAGAGACCCAGTACTTC.

The genes are TRBV6-1 and TRBJ2-5; D is ambiguous. Gene TRBJ2-7 matches the end of the DNA better, so the J call may be wrong. Germline V gene data show CDR1 as MNHNS and CDR2 as SASEGT. The CDR3 has 14 amino acids. This CDR3 is CASSESYISYEQYF. In nucleotides, the CDR3 is TGTGCCAGCAGTGAAAGCTATATCTCCTACGAGCAGTACTTC.

Comments on this clone: Other DNA sequences from this sample encode an identical CDR3 as well. This chain uses TRBV5-6 with TRBJ2-2, with 8 positions matching TRBD1. Germline V gene data show CDR1 as SGHDT and CDR2 as YYEEEE. The J segment lost 9 bases and the V segment lost 1 base, leaving 11 bases of the junction unmatched. The CDR3 is made up of 16 amino acids. The chain's CDR3 is CASSLLGQGVVWELFF. CDR3 nucleotides: TGTGCCAGCAGCTTGCTTGGACAGGGTGTGGTTTGGGAGCTGTTTTTT.

The chain is built from TRBV5-3 and TRBJ2-3; D unresolved. TRBV5-3 has ORF status, its function being uncertain. V lost 4 bases and J lost 5, with 2 bases in between. The CDR3 is 10 residues long. CDR3 sequence (DNA): TGTGCCAGAAGCCGAGATACGCAGTATTTT. As protein: CARSRDTQYF.

The sample holds one count of this clone. The rearrangement uses TRBV7-9 and TRBJ2-6, with D unresolved. Germline V gene lookup returns CDR1 SEHNR and CDR2 FQNEAQ (reference sequence). The length of the CDR3 is 15 residues. V gave up 5 bases and J gave up 1 base, with 9 bases separating them. DNA for the CDR3: TGTGCCAGCAGCAACACAGAATCTGGGGCCAACGTCCTGACTTTC. Translation: CASSNTESGANVLTF.

This clone was observed a handful of times. The rearrangement joins TRBV7-9 to TRBJ1-6; 9 bases align to TRBD1. The junction had 1 base not matched to a gene; V was cut back by 4 bases and J by 6 bases. Germline V gene sequence: CDR1 SEHNR, CDR2 FQNEAQ (reference sequence). The CDR3 sequence is 14 residues long. The CDR3, as DNA: TGTGCCAGCAGCTGGGGACAGGGTAATTCACCCCTCCACTTT. Translating gives CASSWGQGNSPLHF.

The chain is built from TRBV9 and TRBJ2-7; D possibly corresponds to TRBD2 (6 bases). CDR1 and CDR2 from the germline V gene are SGDLS and YYNGEE. V was clipped by 0 bases and J by 7 bases, with 11 bases between them. The CDR3 totals 13 residues. The CDR3 coding sequence is TGTGCCAGCAGCGTAGATCCCGGGGGTGAGCAGTACTTC. Protein: CASSVDPGGEQYF.